The entry that follows covers one TCR beta chain sequence. The CDR3 consists of 15 residues. Looked up from germline, CDR1 is MGHRA and CDR2 is YSYEKL. Trimming removed 4 bases at V and 0 bases at J, with 11 bases between. The data derive from a study of cytomegalovirus exposure and HLA in healthy donors. Profiled with immunoSEQ multiplex PCR; TCRdb holds only in-frame clones, not every one. This repertoire shows some 83,000 clones, approximately 94% found once; its top ten account for approximately 3.4%. The source is a young woman in good health and CMV-seropositive. The chain couples TRBV4-1 to TRBJ2-3; possibly TRBD1 for D (5 bases). The sample was PBMCs. CDR3 sequence (DNA): TGCGCCAGCAGCCCAGGGCGTACTAGCACAGATACGCAGTATTTT. Encoded protein: CASSPGRTSTDTQYF.